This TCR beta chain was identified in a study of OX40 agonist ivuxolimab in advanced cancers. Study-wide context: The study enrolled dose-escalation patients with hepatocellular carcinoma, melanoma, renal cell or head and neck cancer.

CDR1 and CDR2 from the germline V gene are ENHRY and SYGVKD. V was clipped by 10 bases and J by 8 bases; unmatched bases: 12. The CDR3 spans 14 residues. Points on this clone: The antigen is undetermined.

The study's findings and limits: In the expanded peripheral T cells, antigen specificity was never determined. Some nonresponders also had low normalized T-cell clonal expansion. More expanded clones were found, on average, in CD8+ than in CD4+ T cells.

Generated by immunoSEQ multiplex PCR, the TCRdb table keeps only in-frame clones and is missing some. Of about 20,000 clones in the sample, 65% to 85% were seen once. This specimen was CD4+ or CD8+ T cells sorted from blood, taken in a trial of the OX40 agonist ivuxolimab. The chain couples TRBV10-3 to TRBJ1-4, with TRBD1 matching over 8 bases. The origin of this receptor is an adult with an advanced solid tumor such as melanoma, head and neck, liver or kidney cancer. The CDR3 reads CATWTGYMDEKLFF. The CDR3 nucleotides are TGTGCCACCTGGACAGGGTATATGGACGAAAAACTGTTTTTT.